This T cell receptor beta chain was obtained from a study of vaccination and CD4 T cells after COVID-19 (dated by TCRdb to between 2021 and 2022). For the wider study: Every convalescent patient had a positive nasal swab PCR test for SARS-CoV-2, with mild disease in roughly 10 patients and severe disease in one. Six males and four females were included in the convalescent cohort, with two Hispanic individuals, seven Caucasians, two Asians and one multiracial person represented. Participants received two doses of either the Pfizer-BioNTech BNT162b2 vaccine (n=8) or the Moderna mRNA-1273 vaccine (n=2). Post-COVID blood samples from convalescent patients were collected a median of around 100 days after diagnosis, with a range of 35 to 161 days. Post-vaccine blood samples were obtained a median of approximately 74 days after the second vaccine dose, with a range of roughly 14 to 241 days. Three convalescent patients gave samples both early after vaccination (day 14) and late after vaccination (days 161 to 241). The spike-specific CD4+ TCR repertoire was compared before and after mRNA vaccination in approximately ten COVID-19 convalescent patients and a handful of infection-naive healthy vaccine recipients. Study-level results and caveats: Among the post-vaccine SARS-CoV-2-reactive clones in convalescent patients, a median approximately 86% showed up only after vaccination, which suggests vaccine-specific priming. The median number of SARS-CoV-2-reactive clonotypes rose from about 19 after infection to some 37 after vaccination, but the change was not significant. Of the vaccine-specific clones in convalescent patients, 304 of 307, or nearly all, reacted only to SARS-CoV-2 spike and did not cross-react with common cold coronaviruses. The number of convalescent patients in the study was relatively small, and the study did not examine early timepoints following natural infection.

The method was PCR. Sequencing relied on an Illumina iSeq 100. The original methods were these. Non-productive sequences were removed, and CDR3s not starting with C, not ending with F or W, or shorter than 7 amino acids were discarded. CDR3 homology was assessed with Levenshtein distances (stringdist) and unrooted phylogenetic trees (ape) in R version 3.6.1. TCRdb took the public reads, trimmed them with fastp at Q25, ran MiXCR for clone calling and kept in-frame beta chains. Every entry covers one CDR3 protein and lists the most common genes and DNA from its rows. TCRdb assigned the V and J calls; the authors' analysis was not used. The sample table holds around 31,000 distinct CDR3 sequences, of which about 47% were seen once. Of the sample, about 5.3% is held by the ten largest clones. The time point label, read with the paper, signifies: late sampling 161 to 241 days after vaccination in a few convalescent patients. Positive SARS-CoV-2 PCR tests in the convalescent patients dated from March to December 2020, before Alpha, Beta and Delta variants emerged in the United States. Ficoll-Paque Plus gradient centrifugation was used to isolate PBMCs from whole blood, and the isolated PBMCs were then either used fresh or cryopreserved at -140C.

The V end loses 3 bases and the J end loses 7 bases, and a stretch of 15 bases separates them. CDR1 is given as MDHEN and CDR2 as SYDVKM, both from the germline V gene. The CDR3 measures 15 amino acids from cysteine to phenylalanine. Here the CDR3 DNA is all that survives: 45 bases in frame from base 1. To note about this clonotype: No cognate antigen has been identified for it. Per-nucleotide qualities are absent, and no much larger clonotype sits a single base away.

Recombination connected TRBV28 to TRBJ2-2, and possibly TRBD2, on 5 matching bases. Sequencing was performed on CD4+ T cells from blood, taken about 7 months after SARS-CoV-2 vaccination. This clonotype was sampled from a human donor who had recovered from COVID-19. The CDR3 loop reads CASSFVLRANGELFF. The bases are TGTGCCAGCAGTTTTGTTTTGAGGGCGAACGGGGAGCTGTTTTTT.